The entry below describes one TCR beta chain. This entry comes from a study of T cells after somatic rescue of genetic block. The germline V gene has CDR1 SGHRS and CDR2 YFSETQ. The CDR3 is 17 residues long. Trimming removed 4 bases at V and 6 bases at J, with 23 bases between. Assay used: immunoSEQ multiplex PCR; TCRdb lists only in-frame clones, some missing. The profile shows 85,000 to 90,000 clones, 75% to 90% of them singletons. Sequencing was done on a sample of peripheral blood mononuclear cells (PBMCs). The chain recombines TRBV5-1 with TRBJ2-1, with a possible D match to TRBD1 (6 bases). The clonotype originates from a woman in her late teens or twenties. The CDR3 region has the DNA TGCGCCAGCAGCCCCCAAGAGGGGGTGACACTAGGCAATGAGCAGTTCTTC. This translates into CASSPQEGVTLGNEQFF.